This TCR beta chain was retrieved from a study of T cell responses to AZD1222 COVID-19 vaccine. The repertoire was sequenced with immunoSEQ multiplex PCR; TCRdb's copy has only in-frame clones and lacks some. The table shows more than 60,000 clones, with roughly 84% occurring only once. A word on this clone: Its antigen remains unidentified.

Study observations and caveats: Mostly white British, mostly female donors; authors suggested clonal diversity may be underestimated. Reportedly, close to half of spike-specific TCRs are directed against unmutated variant regions. Just a handful of people given AZD1222 tested seropositive at baseline. Repertoire sampling happened only post peak T cell response.

Trimming removed 3 bases from V and 15 bases from J, with 16 bases in between. Per germline, CDR1 SGHNT and CDR2 YYREEE (reference sequence). The CDR3 sequence is 12 residues long. This receptor was obtained from an adult who received the AZD1222 COVID-19 vaccine. The sample was peripheral blood, taken 28 days after the second AZD1222 dose. The V gene is TRBV5-4, the J gene TRBJ1-3, with a possible D match to TRBD1 (6 bases). The CDR3 sequence: CASSSEGGAQYF. CDR3 nucleotides: TGTGCCAGCAGCTCCGAAGGGGGGGCTCAATATTTT.